This T cell receptor (beta chain) derives from a study of blood T cell repertoires in COVID-19. At the level of the study: Collection of acute and convalescent COVID-19 samples took place in the United States, Italy and Spain. T cells, B-cell-depleted T cells, or PBMCs provided the cDNA or gDNA that served as material.

From germline, CDR1 is SEHNR and CDR2 FQNEAQ (reference sequence). V lost 1 base and J lost 1, with 7 bases in between. This CDR3 spans 15 amino acids. Authors' methods: Nucleated cell counts were estimated from reference gene primer amplification. Clones were sequenced by immunoSEQ multiplex PCR, and TCRdb holds only the in-frame ones, with some missing. The DNA gave D and trimming, while V, J and clone size come from that table. This table holds around 230,000 clones, just under 90% found once. Participant ages covered about 18 to 89 years across approximately 25 US areas. What was sequenced was PBMCs or T cells enriched from blood (not recorded which). The receptor was derived from a woman aged 30 to 39 with acute COVID-19. The genes are TRBV7-9 and TRBJ2-2, with unresolved D. CDR3 DNA: TGTGCCAGCAGCTTAGTGGAGATGAACACCGGGGAGCTGTTTTTT. Its translation: CASSLVEMNTGELFF.